These T cell receptor beta chains were read from a single sample in a study of beta chain features in type 1 diabetes. Here immunoSEQ multiplex PCR was the method, and the copy in TCRdb shows in-frame clones only, minus some. The sample yields about 470,000 clones, 30% seen once. The specimen was naive CD4+ T cells from blood. These receptors were collected from a man aged 18 to 30 in good health. CDR3s include the opening cysteine and the closing phenylalanine or tryptophan. The D gene is left open where the match is weak. Clone size is not always given. Where it is, it says once, few, many or a class for expanded clones.

V: TRBV29-1; size: few; J: TRBJ2-1; D: .; DNA: TGCAGCGCCAGGACAGCCGTTGAGCAGTTCTTC; CDR3: CSARTAVEQFF
V: TRBV30; size: few; J: TRBJ2-4; D: TRBD2; DNA: TGTGCCTGGAGTGTATTCCGCGGGAGAACGAGCAAAAACATTCAGTACTTC; CDR3: CAWSVFRGRTSKNIQYF
V: TRBV7-2; size: few; J: TRBJ2-7; D: TRBD1; DNA: TGTGCCAGCAGCCCACGGACAGGGCGATACGAGCAGTACTTC; CDR3: CASSPRTGRYEQYF
V: TRBV7-2; size: few; J: TRBJ2-3; D: TRBD2; DNA: TGTGCCAGCAGCTTAAGGACTAGCAGAGATACGCAGTATTTT; CDR3: CASSLRTSRDTQYF
V: TRBV25-1; size: few; J: TRBJ1-1; D: .; DNA: TGTGCCAGCAGTGACAGGGGGAACACTGAAGCTTTCTTT; CDR3: CASSDRGNTEAFF
V: TRBV29-1; size: few; J: TRBJ2-1; D: .; DNA: TGCAGCGGTGATGGCACTAGCAACATGGGTGAGCAGTTCTTC; CDR3: CSGDGTSNMGEQFF
V: TRBV28; size: few; J: TRBJ2-2; D: TRBD1; DNA: TGTGCCAGCAGTTTATGGACAGGGGGGACGAACACCGGGGAGCTGTTTTTT; CDR3: CASSLWTGGTNTGELFF
V: TRBV19; size: few; J: TRBJ2-6; D: .; DNA: TGTGCCAGTAGTATCCCCAGGGGAGGCGGGGCCAACGTCCTGACTTTC; CDR3: CASSIPRGGGANVLTF
V: TRBV29-1; size: .; J: TRBJ2-7; D: .; DNA: TGCAGCGTTGAGATCAGCGGTACCTACGAGCAGTACTTC; CDR3: CSVEISGTYEQYF
V: TRBV30; size: .; J: TRBJ2-3; D: .; DNA: TGTGCCTGGTCGCCTAGCGCAGATACGCAGTATTTT; CDR3: CAWSPSADTQYF
V: TRBV29-1; size: few; J: TRBJ2-1; D: TRBD2; DNA: TGCAGCGTAAGGGGGACTAGCGGATCCTCCTACAATGAGCAGTTCTTC; CDR3: CSVRGTSGSSYNEQFF
V: TRBV7-9; size: .; J: TRBJ1-5; D: TRBD1; DNA: TGTGCCAGCAGCTCCTTCGGACAGGACCCATCCAAACAGCCCCAGCATTTT; CDR3: CASSSFGQDPSKQPQHF
V: TRBV27; size: .; J: TRBJ2-6; D: TRBD1; DNA: TGTGCCAGCAGTTTCTCGGGACAGATCTCTGGGGCCAACGTCCTGACTTTC; CDR3: CASSFSGQISGANVLTF
V: TRBV5-1; size: .; J: TRBJ2-1; D: .; DNA: TGCGCCAGCAGCTTGGGGACTTACTCCTACAATGAGCAGTTCTTC; CDR3: CASSLGTYSYNEQFF
V: TRBV13; size: .; J: TRBJ2-6; D: .; DNA: TGTGCCAGCAGCTCCTCGGTAACAAGGTCTGCTGGGGCCAACGTCCTGACTTTC; CDR3: CASSSSVTRSAGANVLTF
V: TRBV11-2; size: once; J: TRBJ2-1; D: .; DNA: TGTGCCAGCAGCTCCGGACCTGTACAGTTCTTC; CDR3: CASSSGPVQFF
V: TRBV5-1; size: once; J: TRBJ1-5; D: .; DNA: TGCGCCAGCAGCTTAGGGCCGGGGAGCAATCAGCCCCAGCATTTT; CDR3: CASSLGPGSNQPQHF
V: TRBV15; size: .; J: TRBJ2-1; D: TRBD2; DNA: TGTGCCACCAGCAGAGATCTGGCGGGAGGAGGAGATGAGCAGTTCTTC; CDR3: CATSRDLAGGGDEQFF
V: TRBV7-2; size: few; J: TRBJ2-1; D: TRBD2; DNA: TGTGCCAGCAGGAGACTAGCGGGAGTGTACAATGAGCAGTTCTTC; CDR3: CASRRLAGVYNEQFF
V: TRBV4-1; size: .; J: TRBJ2-3; D: TRBD2; DNA: TGCGCCAGCAGCCAAGTTCTAGCGGGAGTCGCAGATACGCAGTATTTT; CDR3: CASSQVLAGVADTQYF
V: TRBV4-1; size: .; J: TRBJ2-5; D: .; DNA: TGCGCCAGCAGCCAAGTAGAACGGGTCATGGAGACCCAGTACTTC; CDR3: CASSQVERVMETQYF
V: TRBV29-1; size: .; J: TRBJ2-7; D: TRBD1; DNA: TGCAGCGTTGATAAAGGGACAGGGGAGTCCTACGAGCAGTACTTC; CDR3: CSVDKGTGESYEQYF
V: TRBV5-1; size: .; J: TRBJ2-1; D: TRBD2; DNA: TGCGCCAGCACTAGCGGGAGGGCTGTCAATGAGCAGTTCTTC; CDR3: CASTSGRAVNEQFF
V: TRBV7-2; size: .; J: TRBJ2-1; D: TRBD2; DNA: TGTGCCAGCGCCAATAGCGGGAGAGATGAGCAGTTCTTC; CDR3: CASANSGRDEQFF
V: TRBV16; size: few; J: TRBJ2-7; D: .; DNA: TGTGCCAGCAGCCACCACCTCGACCCCTACCCGGGGTACTTC; CDR3: CASSHHLDPYPGYF
V: TRBV29-1; size: .; J: TRBJ2-3; D: TRBD1; DNA: TGCAGCGTTGCCTGGGACAGTGGCACAGATACGCAGTATTTT; CDR3: CSVAWDSGTDTQYF
V: TRBV9; size: few; J: TRBJ2-3; D: .; DNA: TGTGCCAGTCCCCCACCGCAGTATTTT; CDR3: CASPPPQYF
V: TRBV28; size: .; J: TRBJ2-7; D: .; DNA: TGCGCCAGCAGTTTCCGTCCGGGGCCCGTCTCCTACGAGCAGTACTTC; CDR3: CASSFRPGPVSYEQYF
V: TRBV14; size: few; J: TRBJ2-1; D: .; DNA: TGTGCCAGCAGCGGGATAAGTTCCTACAATGAGCAGTTCTTC; CDR3: CASSGISSYNEQFF
V: TRBV13; size: .; J: TRBJ2-1; D: .; DNA: TGTGCCAGCAGCTTCGTCGGGCGGCGATACAATGAGCAGTTCTTC; CDR3: CASSFVGRRYNEQFF
V: TRBV19; size: few; J: TRBJ2-2; D: TRBD2; DNA: TGTGCCAGTAGTATGGCTAGCGGGAGTTACACCGGGGAGCTGTTTTTT; CDR3: CASSMASGSYTGELFF
V: TRBV4-3; size: .; J: TRBJ2-1; D: .; DNA: TGCGCCAGCAGCCAAGATGTTGCGCGGGATGAGCAGTTCTTC; CDR3: CASSQDVARDEQFF
V: TRBV11-2; size: few; J: TRBJ2-2; D: .; DNA: TGTGCCAGCAGCTTAGTCGCGACAGGCACCAGGGGACTGTTTTTT; CDR3: CASSLVATGTRGLFF
V: TRBV7-9; size: .; J: TRBJ2-4; D: .; DNA: TGTGCCAGCAGCTTAATCCCAGGGGAAAACATTCAGTACTTC; CDR3: CASSLIPGENIQYF
V: TRBV15; size: few; J: TRBJ1-2; D: TRBD1; DNA: TGTGCCACCAGCAGAGATCGACAGGGCCATGGCTACACCTTC; CDR3: CATSRDRQGHGYTF
V: TRBV5-1; size: few; J: TRBJ2-5; D: TRBD1; DNA: TGCGCCAGCAGCTCCTCCGGGACAGGGTTGTCGGAGACCCAGTACTTC; CDR3: CASSSSGTGLSETQYF
V: TRBV29-1; size: .; J: TRBJ2-7; D: .; DNA: TGCAGCGTTGTAGCCAGCTCCTACGAGCAGTACTTC; CDR3: CSVVASSYEQYF
V: TRBV10-3; size: few; J: TRBJ2-2; D: .; DNA: TGTGCCACCGACCGAAGGACCGGGCCAGCTTTGGGGACCGGGGAGCTGTTTTTT; CDR3: CATDRRTGPALGTGELFF
V: TRBV7-9; size: .; J: TRBJ2-3; D: .; DNA: TGTGCCAGCAGCTTAGCCCGTAGTAGCACAGATACGCAGTATTTT; CDR3: CASSLARSSTDTQYF
V: TRBV7-9; size: .; J: TRBJ1-2; D: .; DNA: TGTGCCAGCAGCTTAGCGGTAGGCACCGACGACTATGGCTACACCTTC; CDR3: CASSLAVGTDDYGYTF
V: TRBV18; size: few; J: TRBJ2-6; D: .; DNA: TGTGCCAGCTCACCACAGGGGATAGGGGCCAACGTCCTGACTTTC; CDR3: CASSPQGIGANVLTF
V: TRBV7-6; size: .; J: TRBJ2-1; D: .; DNA: TGTGCCAGCAGCTCGGTACTTGGCTCCCACAATGAGCAGTTCTTC; CDR3: CASSSVLGSHNEQFF
V: TRBV2; size: once; J: TRBJ2-7; D: TRBD1; DNA: TGTGCCAGCAGGCGCTCGGGACAGGGTTCCTACGAGCAGTACTTC; CDR3: CASRRSGQGSYEQYF
V: TRBV29-1; size: .; J: TRBJ2-1; D: .; DNA: TGCAGCGTCCTACAGGGGGGGGCCTACAATGAGCAGTTCTTC; CDR3: CSVLQGGAYNEQFF
V: TRBV4-2; size: few; J: TRBJ2-2; D: .; DNA: TGTGCCAGCAGCCAAGAACCTAGTTCGGCCGGGGAGCTGTTTTTT; CDR3: CASSQEPSSAGELFF
V: TRBV25-1; size: once; J: TRBJ2-5; D: .; DNA: TGTGCCAGCAGTGAAAATCCCGGGATGGGGACATCCCAAGAGACCCAGTACTTC; CDR3: CASSENPGMGTSQETQYF
V: TRBV6-5; size: .; J: TRBJ1-1; D: .; DNA: TGTGCCAGCAGTACTGCTAACACTGAAGCTTTCTTT; CDR3: CASSTANTEAFF